Listed below are T cell receptor beta chains from one sample, sequenced in a study of cytomegalovirus exposure and HLA in healthy donors. Method: immunoSEQ multiplex PCR; TCRdb's copy keeps in-frame clones and lacks some. The table lists about 140,000 clones, more than 75% of them singletons. Sequenced input: PBMCs. The receptor source for this set is a man aged 18 to 30 in good health and CMV-seropositive. Each CDR3 is given with its conserved first and last residue. A D gene is named only where the DNA matches it firmly. Clone size is shown for a subset of rows, as once, few, many or a class of expanded clone.

v_call: TRBV9; j_call: TRBJ1-3; d_call: TRBD1; clone_size: NA; cdr3_nt: TGTGCCAGCAGGGGACAGGGGGCTTCTGGAAACACCATATATTTT; cdr3_aa: CASRGQGASGNTIYF
v_call: TRBV7-9; j_call: TRBJ2-7; d_call: NA; clone_size: NA; cdr3_nt: TGTGCCAGCAGCTTAGTGGCGGTCTCCTACGAGCAGTACTTC; cdr3_aa: CASSLVAVSYEQYF
v_call: TRBV5-1; j_call: TRBJ1-3; d_call: TRBD1; clone_size: once; cdr3_nt: TGCGCCAGCAGCCACGACAGGGGAGGCGGAAACACCATATATTTT; cdr3_aa: CASSHDRGGGNTIYF
v_call: TRBV11-3; j_call: TRBJ1-1; d_call: NA; clone_size: NA; cdr3_nt: TGTGCCAGCAGCAGACAGCCGAACACTGAAGCTTTCTTT; cdr3_aa: CASSRQPNTEAFF
v_call: TRBV6-1; j_call: TRBJ1-3; d_call: NA; clone_size: NA; cdr3_nt: TGTGCCAGCAGTGAAGCATGGAGGGAACGGTATTTT; cdr3_aa: CASSEAWRERYF
v_call: TRBV4-1; j_call: TRBJ1-2; d_call: NA; clone_size: NA; cdr3_nt: TGCGCCAGCAGCCTCCGGGACATGGAAACCGGCTACACCTTC; cdr3_aa: CASSLRDMETGYTF
v_call: TRBV5-6; j_call: TRBJ2-5; d_call: NA; clone_size: NA; cdr3_nt: TGTGCCAGCAGCTTCCGACAGATCCAAGAGACCCAGTACTTC; cdr3_aa: CASSFRQIQETQYF
v_call: TRBV29-1; j_call: TRBJ1-2; d_call: NA; clone_size: NA; cdr3_nt: TGCAGCGTTGACAGGGTAATATATGGCTACACCTTC; cdr3_aa: CSVDRVIYGYTF
v_call: TRBV18; j_call: TRBJ1-5; d_call: NA; clone_size: NA; cdr3_nt: TGTGCCAGCTCACCAGGAGGTAATCAGCCCCAGCATTTT; cdr3_aa: CASSPGGNQPQHF
v_call: TRBV29-1; j_call: TRBJ2-1; d_call: TRBD2; clone_size: NA; cdr3_nt: TGCAGCGTCGCCGGGACTAGCGGGGCCCCCCGCTACAATGAGCAGTTCTTC; cdr3_aa: CSVAGTSGAPRYNEQFF
v_call: TRBV6-6; j_call: TRBJ1-1; d_call: NA; clone_size: NA; cdr3_nt: TGTGCCAGCACCATACAACCGAACACTGAAGCTTTCTTT; cdr3_aa: CASTIQPNTEAFF
v_call: TRBV29-1; j_call: TRBJ1-1; d_call: NA; clone_size: few; cdr3_nt: TGCAGCGTTTCCCGGGATCCCTCTACTGAAGCTTTCTTT; cdr3_aa: CSVSRDPSTEAFF
v_call: TRBV6-5; j_call: TRBJ2-2; d_call: TRBD2; clone_size: NA; cdr3_nt: TGTGCCAGCAGGGGCGGGAGGGTCGCCGGGGAGCTGTTTTTT; cdr3_aa: CASRGGRVAGELFF
v_call: TRBV5-1; j_call: TRBJ1-1; d_call: NA; clone_size: NA; cdr3_nt: TGCGCCAGCAGCTTGTATGTCGGGAACACTGAAGCTTTCTTT; cdr3_aa: CASSLYVGNTEAFF
v_call: TRBV11-2; j_call: TRBJ1-1; d_call: TRBD1; clone_size: NA; cdr3_nt: TGTGCCAGCAGTTCCGGGACAGGGAACACTGAAGCTTTCTTT; cdr3_aa: CASSSGTGNTEAFF
v_call: TRBV28; j_call: TRBJ2-7; d_call: NA; clone_size: NA; cdr3_nt: TGTGCCAGCAGTTTGCCGGCCTACGAGCAGTACTTC; cdr3_aa: CASSLPAYEQYF
v_call: TRBV19; j_call: TRBJ1-2; d_call: TRBD1; clone_size: NA; cdr3_nt: TGTGCCAGTAGTGCCATCGGCTGGACAGGGACTACCTTC; cdr3_aa: CASSAIGWTGTTF
v_call: TRBV2; j_call: TRBJ2-1; d_call: NA; clone_size: once; cdr3_nt: TGTGCCAGCAGTGGCGACATAGCCTACAATGAGCAGTTCTTC; cdr3_aa: CASSGDIAYNEQFF
v_call: TRBV28; j_call: TRBJ2-7; d_call: TRBD2; clone_size: NA; cdr3_nt: TGTGCCAGCAGCCCCTCCCGCGGGAGGGCCCACGAGCAGTACTTC; cdr3_aa: CASSPSRGRAHEQYF
v_call: TRBV11-3; j_call: TRBJ2-5; d_call: NA; clone_size: few; cdr3_nt: TGTGCCAGCAGCCCCCCGGGTCGTGAGACCCAGTACTTC; cdr3_aa: CASSPPGRETQYF
v_call: TRBV27; j_call: TRBJ1-4; d_call: TRBD1; clone_size: NA; cdr3_nt: TGTGCCAGCAGTCGCCTGGCATGGGGACAGGGGACGGGGCCTAATGAAAAACTGTTTTTT; cdr3_aa: CASSRLAWGQGTGPNEKLFF
v_call: TRBV30; j_call: TRBJ2-7; d_call: TRBD2; clone_size: NA; cdr3_nt: TGTGCCTGGAGTCCGAGGGTAGCGGGAGTGTACGAGCAGTACTTC; cdr3_aa: CAWSPRVAGVYEQYF
v_call: TRBV28; j_call: TRBJ2-3; d_call: TRBD1; clone_size: NA; cdr3_nt: TGTGCTTCGACAGGGCAGGAGGACACAAATACGCAGTATTTT; cdr3_aa: CASTGQEDTNTQYF
v_call: TRBV7-9; j_call: TRBJ1-4; d_call: TRBD1; clone_size: NA; cdr3_nt: TGTGCCAGCAGCTTAGCGTCTAACCGGGACAGGGTTGATGAAAAACTGTTTTTT; cdr3_aa: CASSLASNRDRVDEKLFF
v_call: TRBV27; j_call: TRBJ2-5; d_call: TRBD1; clone_size: NA; cdr3_nt: TGTGCCAGCAGTCCCTACAGGGGGCAGGGGGCCCAGTACTTC; cdr3_aa: CASSPYRGQGAQYF
v_call: TRBV4-1; j_call: TRBJ1-5; d_call: TRBD1; clone_size: few; cdr3_nt: TGCGCCAGCAGCCATGGGGACAGGTTGAGCAATCAGCCCCAGCATTTT; cdr3_aa: CASSHGDRLSNQPQHF
v_call: TRBV28; j_call: TRBJ2-7; d_call: TRBD1; clone_size: NA; cdr3_nt: TGTGCCAGCACAGATTCCGGGACAGGGGGATACGAGCAGTACTTC; cdr3_aa: CASTDSGTGGYEQYF
v_call: TRBV9; j_call: TRBJ2-3; d_call: TRBD2; clone_size: NA; cdr3_nt: TGTGCCAGCAGCGCCTTTCGGGGAGGGATGATGGATACGCAGTATTTT; cdr3_aa: CASSAFRGGMMDTQYF